These 12 T cell receptor beta chains share one sample of origin, sequenced in a study of preoperative IRX-2 immunotherapy in early breast cancer. Regarding treatment: preoperative locoregional IRX-2 cytokine immunotherapy. The method was immunoSEQ multiplex PCR; TCRdb's version includes in-frame clones alone and lacks a portion of them. The sample records 40,000 or so clones, about 95% being singletons. The sequencing used tumor tissue, collected after IRX-2 immunotherapy. These receptors originate from a human donor with breast cancer.

The chain recombines TRBV6-5 with TRBJ2-7; 7 bases map to TRBD2. CDR3 size: 12 residues. V lost 2 bases and J lost 6; bases outside the gene matches: 1. Germline values: CDR1 MNHEY, CDR2 SVGAGI. Here the CDR3 reads CASSYGGGEQYF. CDR3 nucleotides: TGTGCCAGCAGTTACGGGGGGGGCGAGCAGTACTTC.

Turning to this clone: The junction departs from the called germline gene at one end, perhaps through a read error. This sequence joins TRBV7-9 and TRBJ1-5; no clear D gene. Germline CDR1 reads SEHNR; CDR2 reads FQNEAQ (reference sequence). The CDR3 extends over 12 amino acids. In DNA form, the CDR3 reads TGTGCCAGCAGCGGCCTGACGGGGAGGGTGGACTTT. Translating it yields CASSGLTGRVDF.

The V and J genes are TRBV10-3 and TRBJ1-6, with 8 bases lining up with TRBD1. V was clipped by 10 bases and J by 8 bases; unmatched bases: 10. CDR1 is ENHRY, CDR2 SYGVKD, per germline. The CDR3 has 14 amino acids. CDR3 coding DNA: TGTGCCAGCGGACAGGGCTTAGGTGATTCACCCCTCCACTTT. Residues: CASGQGLGDSPLHF.

The chain uses TRBV29-1 and TRBJ1-1; D gene ambiguous. This CDR3 has 13 amino acids. Germline V CDR1 and CDR2: SQVTM, ANQGSEA. Trimming shortened V by 6 bases and J by 1 base, and 12 bases separated the two germline ends. The CDR3 protein is CSVTHRANTEAFF. DNA for the CDR3: TGCAGCGTCACCCACCGGGCGAACACTGAAGCTTTCTTT.

CDR3 sequence reads: CASSQEWQSYEQYF. The CDR3 coding sequence is TGTGCCAGCAGCCAAGAGTGGCAATCCTACGAGCAGTACTTC. This chain joins TRBV14 and TRBJ2-7, with D hard to call. Germline-derived CDR1 and CDR2 are SGHDN and FVKESK. CDR3 size: 14 residues. V lost 0 bases and J lost 1, with 7 bases in between.

V usage is TRBV2 and J usage is TRBJ1-6; D gene ambiguous. The germline CDR1 and CDR2 sequences are SNHLY and FYNNEI. This CDR3 spans 13 amino acids. V was clipped by 5 bases and J by 8 bases, with 10 bases between them. The CDR3 DNA follows: TGTGCCAGCAGTCGAGGGCTTCATTCACCCCTCCACTTT. This sequence encodes CASSRGLHSPLHF. Full variable domain (remainder filled in from reference TRBV2 and TRBJ1-6): EPEVTQTPSHQVTQMGQEVILRCVPISNHLYFYWYRQILGQKVEFLVSFYNNEISEKSEIFDDQFSVERPDGSNFTLKIRSTKLEDSAMYFCASSRGLHSPLHFGNGTRLTVT.

The chain uses TRBV6-1 and TRBJ2-3; maybe TRBD2 (5 bases). Germline CDR1 and CDR2: MNHNS and SASEGT. This CDR3 has 14 amino acids. V dropped 1 base and J dropped 4 bases, with 9 bases sitting between them. CDR3 in amino acids: CASSEVGLADTQYF. The CDR3, as DNA: TGTGCCAGCAGTGAAGTAGGACTGGCAGATACGCAGTATTTT.

This clone came up once. V and J are TRBV7-6 and TRBJ2-3, with TRBD2 matching 9 bases. The CDR3 has 17 amino acids. J gave up 1 base and V 2 bases, and 7 bases lay outside the gene matches. Per the germline V gene, CDR1 is SGHVS and CDR2 is FNYEAQ. CDR3 DNA sequence: TGTGCCAGCAGCTTATCGTTGATAGCGGGGGGCACAGATACGCAGTATTTT. It encodes CASSLSLIAGGTDTQYF.

This rearrangement joins TRBV9 to TRBJ2-3; 8 bases fit TRBD2. Looked up from germline, CDR1 is SGDLS and CDR2 is YYNGEE. V was clipped by 2 bases and J by 4 bases; unmatched bases: 6. The CDR3 is 15 residues long. This chain's CDR3 is CASSVERESADTQYF. In DNA, the CDR3 is TGTGCCAGCAGCGTGGAGCGGGAGAGCGCAGATACGCAGTATTTT.

V gene TRBV5-4 combines with J gene TRBJ2-3; 8 bases are shared with TRBD1. Germline V gene data show CDR1 as SGHNT and CDR2 as YYREEE (reference sequence). This CDR3 spans 16 amino acids. V was pared by 0 bases and J by 4 bases, with 7 bases of the junction left unmatched. The CDR3 DNA is TGTGCCAGCAGCTTGGTGAGGGCAGGGGGCGCAGATACGCAGTATTTT. This codes for CASSLVRAGGADTQYF.

This chain uses TRBV30 with TRBJ1-2; TRBD1 is a possible D gene (6 bases). Germline V gene sequence: CDR1 GTSNPN, CDR2 SVGIG (reference sequence). The CDR3 loop spans 14 amino acids. The ends were cut back, 3 bases at V and 4 bases at J, with 15 bases in the middle. In DNA, the CDR3 is TGTGCCTGGAGCGGAGGACAGACGCCCTATGGCTACACCTTC. Translation gives CAWSGGQTPYGYTF.

This clone occurred once. V and J are TRBV29-1 and TRBJ1-4; D gene unclear. Trimming removed 5 bases from V and 1 base from J, with 14 bases in between. This CDR3 contains 15 residues. CDR1 is SQVTM, CDR2 ANQGSEA, per germline. Written as DNA, the CDR3 is TGCAGCGTTTTCGCGGAAGATGAAACTAATGAAAAACTGTTTTTT. This sequence encodes CSVFAEDETNEKLFF.